What follows is one TCR beta chain and its context. Antigen: not known. The V gene's germline CDR1 is MNHEY and CDR2 SVGAGI. The V segment lost 4 bases and the J segment 6 bases; nucleotides outside the gene matches: 8. The CDR3 covers 15 residues. This record belongs to a study of T cell responses to AZD1222 COVID-19 vaccine. Looking at the study overall: Second-dose groups at about 4 or about 12 weeks were pooled.

Profiling relied on immunoSEQ multiplex PCR, and the TCRdb table lists in-frame clones only, not all of them. This sample yields some 120,000 clones, of which roughly 90% are seen a single time; 1.1% belongs to the top ten. Study observations and caveats: Repertoires were obtained solely post-peak T cell response. In the spike-specific TCR repertoire, nearly half reportedly target unmutated variant regions.

This sequence was found in an adult in good health. The chain joins TRBV6-5 to TRBJ1-2, with 10 bases lining up with TRBD1. Sample: peripheral blood, taken on day 0 of AZD1222 vaccination. CDR3 nucleotides: TGTGCCAGCAGTTTACTGGGACAGGGGAGTAATGGCTACACCTTC. This translates into CASSLLGQGSNGYTF.